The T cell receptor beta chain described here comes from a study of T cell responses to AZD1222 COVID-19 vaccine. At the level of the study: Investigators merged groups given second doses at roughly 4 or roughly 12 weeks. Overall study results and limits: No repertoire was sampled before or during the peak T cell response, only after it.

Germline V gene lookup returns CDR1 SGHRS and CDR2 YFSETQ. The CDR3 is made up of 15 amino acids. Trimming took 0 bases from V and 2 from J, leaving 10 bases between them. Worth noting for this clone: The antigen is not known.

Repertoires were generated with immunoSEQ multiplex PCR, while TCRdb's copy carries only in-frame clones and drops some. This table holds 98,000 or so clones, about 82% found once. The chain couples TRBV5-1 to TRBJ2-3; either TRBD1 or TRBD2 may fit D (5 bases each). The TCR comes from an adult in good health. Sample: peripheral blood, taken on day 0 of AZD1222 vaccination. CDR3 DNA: TGCGCCAGCAGCTTGGTGAGGGGTCTCACAGATACGCAGTATTTT. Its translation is CASSLVRGLTDTQYF.